This entry is about one TCR beta chain. What it binds is unknown. The data belong to a study of beta chain features in type 1 diabetes. Points from the study as a whole: In all four CD4+ subsets, TCRB CDR3 length was significantly, moderately reduced in type 1 diabetes.

The CDR3 length is 15 residues. Trimming stripped 3 bases from V and 9 bases from J, with 18 bases between. The V gene's germline CDR1 is LNHNV and CDR2 YYDKDF (reference sequence). Expressed TCRB transcripts were sequenced after all isolated RNA was converted to cDNA. Sequenced by immunoSEQ multiplex PCR; TCRdb stores in-frame clones only, minus some. The repertoire has roughly 150,000 clones, 7% to 9.5% of them found once; the top ten carry roughly 0.7%. The sequenced sample was central memory CD4+ T cells from blood. The sequence was obtained from a young woman with type 1 diabetes. The chain links TRBV15 to TRBJ2-4; a possible D gene is TRBD2 (5 bases). In DNA, the CDR3 is TGTGCCACCAGCAGGGCCGGGGAAGGGTCAGTCATTCAGTACTTC. This codes for CATSRAGEGSVIQYF.